What follows are 30 T cell receptor beta chains derived from one specimen sequenced in a study of blood T cell repertoires in COVID-19. Generated by immunoSEQ multiplex PCR, the TCRdb table keeps only in-frame clones and is missing some. This sample has about 120,000 clones; just under 90% occur once, and the top ten carry about 4.5%. The source material was peripheral blood. Receptor source: a woman between 50 and 59 years old with acute or convalescent COVID-19.

This chain connects TRBV28 to TRBJ1-2, with 8 bases identical to TRBD1. Trimming at V came to 4 bases and at J to 1 base, leaving 8 bases not matched to a gene. The CDR3 extends over 16 amino acids. From germline, CDR1 is MDHEN and CDR2 SYDVKM. The CDR3 reads CASSSQGVTINYGYTF. The CDR3 coding sequence is TGTGCCAGCAGTTCACAGGGGGTGACGATTAACTATGGCTACACCTTC.

The chain carries TRBV6-2 or TRBV6-3 and TRBJ2-7; 7 nucleotides match TRBD1. Losses at the gene ends were 6 bases for V and 3 bases for J; bases not matched to a gene: 14. The germline gives CDR1 MNHEY, CDR2 SVGEGT. The CDR3 length is 16 residues. The CDR3 spells CASSFDRASLYYEQYF. Written as DNA, the CDR3 is TGTGCCAGCAGCTTCGACAGGGCATCTTTATACTACGAGCAGTACTTC.

The chain employs TRBV10-2 and TRBJ1-2; D may be TRBD1 (6 bases). In germline, CDR1 is WSHSY, CDR2 SAAADI. This CDR3 region has 14 residues. Trimming stripped 3 bases from V and 5 bases from J, with 13 bases between. DNA for the CDR3: TGCGCCAGCAGTGAATACAGGGAGGGGTATGGCTACACCTTC. This sequence encodes CASSEYREGYGYTF.

V is TRBV9 and J is TRBJ2-1, with 14 bases aligning to TRBD2. Looked up from germline, CDR1 is SGDLS and CDR2 is YYNGEE. CDR3 size: 16 residues. V trimming: 0 bases; J trimming: 13 bases; junction bases outside the gene matches: 9. The CDR3 here is CASSVAGTSGSQFQFF. CDR3 DNA sequence: TGTGCCAGCAGCGTAGCTGGGACTAGCGGGAGCCAGTTTCAGTTCTTC.

The rearrangement links TRBV24-1 to TRBJ2-2; D might be TRBD2 (7 bases). Germline-derived CDR1 and CDR2 are KGHDR and SFDVKD. The V end was cut by 1 base, the J end by 2 bases, with 19 bases between. The CDR3 spans 19 residues. The CDR3 here is CATSDFGGSAGANTGELFF. Written as DNA, the CDR3 is TGTGCCACCAGTGATTTTGGCGGGAGTGCAGGGGCTAACACCGGGGAGCTGTTTTTT.

The chain links TRBV25-1 to TRBJ2-1, with 7 bases fitting TRBD1. Germline assignment: CDR1 MGHDK and CDR2 SYGVNS. The V segment lost 0 bases and the J segment 9 bases; nucleotides outside the gene matches: 17. The CDR3 contains 18 residues. CDR3 in DNA: TGTGCCAGCAGTGAATATCTGATACGAGACAGCCCAGGGGGTGAGCAGTTCTTC. Its translation is CASSEYLIRDSPGGEQFF.

The chain recombines TRBV2 with TRBJ1-6; 8 nucleotides match TRBD1. V lost 8 bases, J lost 7 bases, and 7 bases stayed unmatched. The CDR3 length is 14 residues. Germline CDR1 and CDR2: SNHLY and FYNNEI. Here the CDR3 DNA reads TGTGCCAGCGGGGCCGGGGACAGGAATTCACCCCTCCACTTT. This translates into CASGAGDRNSPLHF. Variable domain in full (rest from reference TRBV2 and TRBJ1-6): EPEVTQTPSHQVTQMGQEVILRCVPISNHLYFYWYRQILGQKVEFLVSFYNNEISEKSEIFDDQFSVERPDGSNFTLKIRSTKLEDSAMYFCASGAGDRNSPLHFGNGTRLTVT.

The J gene is TRBJ1-5, the V gene TRBV9; 11 nucleotides align to TRBD1. The CDR3 consists of 14 residues. The junction had 2 bases not matched to a gene; V was cut back by 0 bases and J by 9 bases. Germline V gives CDR1 SGDLS, CDR2 YYNGEE. The CDR3 DNA is TGTGCCAGCAGCGTAGGGACAGGGGGCTGGCCCCAGCATTTT. Protein product: CASSVGTGGWPQHF.

The chain couples TRBV6-5 to TRBJ1-1; D is possibly TRBD1 (5 bases). The CDR3 is 13 residues long. Per the germline V gene, CDR1 is MNHEY and CDR2 is SVGAGI. The V end was cut by 5 bases, the J end by 7 bases, with 14 bases between. This CDR3 is CASSLNQGFEAFF. The DNA for the CDR3 is TGTGCCAGCAGTCTTAATCAGGGCTTTGAAGCTTTCTTT.

The CDR3 sequence: CASSFSSPGLSNSPLHF. CDR3 coding DNA: TGCGCCAGCAGCTTTTCGAGCCCGGGACTGTCGAATTCACCCCTCCACTTT. The V gene is TRBV5-1, the J gene TRBJ1-6; perhaps TRBD1 as D (5 bases). The germline CDR1 and CDR2 sequences are SGHRS and YFSETQ. V was shortened by 2 bases and J by 7 bases, with 19 bases between the two germline ends. There are 17 residues in the CDR3. The complete variable domain, with remaining parts taken from reference TRBV5-1 and TRBJ1-6, reads KAGVTQTPRYLIKTRGQQVTLSCSPISGHRSVSWYQQTPGQGLQFLFEYFSETQRNKGNFPGRFSGRQFSNSRSEMNVSTLELGDSALYLCASSFSSPGLSNSPLHFGNGTRLTVT.

This chain links TRBV4-1 with TRBJ2-1, with D possibly TRBD2 on 5 matching bases. V lost 4 bases and J 4 bases, leaving 14 bases between the germline ends. The CDR3 has 15 amino acids. Germline assignment: CDR1 MGHRA and CDR2 YSYEKL. CDR3 loop: CASSPSQIRYNEQFF. As DNA, the CDR3 is TGCGCCAGCAGCCCTAGCCAGATCCGGTACAATGAGCAGTTCTTC.

V is TRBV6-4 and J is TRBJ1-4; no clear D gene. Germline CDR1 reads MRHNA; CDR2 reads SNTAGT. The CDR3 is 13 amino acids. V lost 7 bases and J 5 bases, leaving 11 bases between the germline ends. CDR3 amino acids: CASKSTGNEKLFF. In DNA, the CDR3 is TGTGCCAGCAAGTCTACCGGGAATGAAAAACTGTTTTTT.

The chain links TRBV12-3 or TRBV12-4 to TRBJ2-2; weak D call: TRBD1 (5 bases). Between the trimmed V and J ends, which lost 4 bases and 4 bases, there was a span of 7 bases. The CDR3 sequence is 13 residues long. CDR3: CASSSQGTGELFF. In nucleotides, the CDR3 is TGTGCCAGCAGTTCCCAGGGCACCGGGGAGCTGTTTTTT.

This clone was detected a few times. The rearrangement links TRBV18 to TRBJ1-5; 8 nucleotides line up with TRBD1. J lost 0 bases, V lost 1 base, and 2 bases had no gene match. The CDR3 extends over 16 amino acids. Germline V gene sequence: CDR1 KGHSH, CDR2 LQKENI. The CDR3 is CASSPQDRASNQPQHF. In DNA, the CDR3 is TGTGCCAGCTCACCACAGGACAGGGCTAGCAATCAGCCCCAGCATTTT.

J is TRBJ1-3 and V is TRBV5-4; 9 positions match TRBD1. CDR3 size: 16 residues. The germline V gene has CDR1 SGHNT and CDR2 YYREEE (reference sequence). V trimming: 0 bases; J trimming: 4 bases; junction bases outside the gene matches: 5. The CDR3 is CASSLGGTGSGNTIYF. The CDR3 DNA reads as TGTGCCAGCAGCTTGGGCGGGACAGGGTCAGGAAACACCATATATTTT.

The chain uses TRBV7-6 and TRBJ1-3; D uncertain. The germline V gene encodes CDR1 SGHVS and CDR2 FNYEAQ. Trimming pared 4 bases from V and 3 bases from J, leaving 19 bases between. CDR3 length: 17 residues. CDR3 bases: TGTGCCAGCAGCTCAAACAAATACCACCCTGATGGAAACACCATATATTTT. Translating gives CASSSNKYHPDGNTIYF.

The V gene is TRBV30, the J gene TRBJ1-1, with 9 bases lining up with TRBD1. CDR1 is GTSNPN, CDR2 SVGIG, per germline (reference sequence). The CDR3 length is 15 residues. J was trimmed by 1 base and V by 5 bases; bases with no gene match: 8. The DNA for the CDR3 is TGTGCCTGGGTAAAGACAGGGGGACCGAACACTGAAGCTTTCTTT. Amino acids: CAWVKTGGPNTEAFF.

The J gene is TRBJ1-2, the V gene TRBV5-4, with 7 nucleotides matching TRBD1. V lost 4 bases, J lost 4 bases, and 7 bases stayed unmatched. The CDR3 extends over 14 amino acids. The germline V gene encodes CDR1 SGHNT and CDR2 YYREEE (reference sequence). The CDR3: CASSPTGSVYGYTF. CDR3 nucleotides: TGTGCCAGCAGCCCGACAGGGTCTGTCTATGGCTACACCTTC.

The chain has TRBV19 and TRBJ2-7, with TRBD1 as a possible D gene (5 bases). This CDR3 has 11 amino acids. Trimming shortened V by 7 bases and J by 5 bases, and 9 bases separated the two germline ends. Germline V CDR1 and CDR2: LNHDA, SQIVND (reference sequence). CDR3 in DNA: TGTGCCAGTAAATTCAGGGACGAGCAGTACTTC. Protein product: CASKFRDEQYF.

The chain joins TRBV6-5 to TRBJ1-2, with a weak D call TRBD1 (6 bases). Germline values: CDR1 MNHEY, CDR2 SVGAGI. CDR3 size: 14 residues. Trimming shortened V by 7 bases and J by 6 bases, and 18 bases separated the two germline ends. CDR3 nucleotide sequence: TGTGCCAGCATCCTATCCCACAGGGATGATGGCTACACCTTC. It translates to CASILSHRDDGYTF.

This chain uses TRBV3-1 (or the pseudogene TRBV3-2) with TRBJ2-2; D gene unclear. Germline assignment: CDR1 LGHDT and CDR2 YNNKEL (reference sequence). Between the trimmed V and J ends, which lost 1 base and 2 bases, there was a span of 11 bases. CDR3 length equals 16 residues. Here the CDR3 DNA reads TGTGCCAGCAGCCAAGGCGTCCCCATAAACACCGGGGAGCTGTTTTTT. It yields the protein CASSQGVPINTGELFF.

The chain joins TRBV5-6 to TRBJ1-2; 7 nucleotides line up with TRBD1. V lost 4 bases and J lost 8; bases outside the gene matches: 8. Germline values: CDR1 SGHDT, CDR2 YYEEEE. This CDR3 comprises 13 residues. Here the CDR3 reads CASSPNRGKGYTF. The CDR3 nucleotides read TGTGCCAGCAGCCCCAACAGGGGAAAAGGCTACACCTTC. The variable domain in full, with the rest retrieved from reference TRBV5-6 and TRBJ1-2, is DAGVTQSPTHLIKTRGQQVTLRCSPKSGHDTVSWYQQALGQGPQFIFQYYEEEERQRGNFPDRFSGHQFPNYSSELNVNALLLGDSALYLCASSPNRGKGYTFGSGTRLTVV.

The rearrangement uses TRBV28 and TRBJ2-2; 7 nucleotides line up with TRBD1. Trimming at V came to 9 bases and at J to 2 bases, leaving 6 bases not matched to a gene. This CDR3 has 14 amino acids. CDR1 is MDHEN and CDR2 is SYDVKM in the germline V gene. CDR3 nucleotide sequence: TGTGCCAGTTTCGACAGGGTTAACACCGGGGAGCTGTTTTTT. Amino acids: CASFDRVNTGELFF.

The V and J genes are TRBV15 and TRBJ1-1; TRBD1 might be the D (6 bases). With 5 bases removed from V and 5 bases from J, the gap between germline ends came to 18 bases. This CDR3 has 15 amino acids. Germline lookup yields CDR1 LNHNV and CDR2 YYDKDF (reference sequence). CDR3 loop: CATSPRQVADTEAFF. CDR3 nucleotide sequence: TGTGCCACCAGCCCCCGACAGGTCGCTGATACTGAAGCTTTCTTT.

Concerning this clone itself: Compared with germline, one end of the junction differs, possibly owing to a read error. This chain connects TRBV2 to TRBJ1-2, with 8 bases matching TRBD1. Germline values: CDR1 SNHLY, CDR2 FYNNEI. The CDR3 is 13 residues long. This CDR3 reads CASIETGGYGYTF. CDR3 in DNA: TGTGCCAGCATTGAAACAGGGGGCTATGGCTACACCTTC.

The chain uses TRBV5-4 and TRBJ2-6, with D tentatively TRBD1 (6 bases). CDR3 size: 16 residues. The germline gives CDR1 SGHNT, CDR2 YYREEE (reference sequence). The V end lost 0 bases, the J end lost 4 bases, and 11 bases lay between the germline ends. For the CDR3, the DNA is TGTGCCAGCAGCTTGGCTACAGGGTCCGGGGCCAACGTCCTGACTTTC. Translating it yields CASSLATGSGANVLTF.

This chain links TRBV18 with TRBJ1-4; tentatively, D is TRBD1 (5 bases). The CDR3 is 13 residues long. Germline CDR1 reads KGHSH; CDR2 reads LQKENI. Between the trimmed V and J ends, which lost 10 bases and 7 bases, there was a span of 16 bases. DNA of the CDR3: TGTGCCACCTCCCTTGACAGAGCTGAAAAACTGTTTTTT. Residues: CATSLDRAEKLFF.

This chain uses TRBV29-1 with TRBJ2-5, with 7 nucleotides matching TRBD1. There are 13 residues in the CDR3. Germline-derived CDR1 and CDR2 are SQVTM and ANQGSEA. V was clipped by 4 bases and J by 2 bases; unmatched bases: 4. As DNA, the CDR3 is TGCAGCGTTGCCCGGGACAGACAAGAGACCCAGTACTTC. This sequence encodes CSVARDRQETQYF.

The chain links TRBV9 to TRBJ2-6; D is perhaps TRBD1 (5 bases). The CDR3 is 15 residues long. Germline V gene data show CDR1 as SGDLS and CDR2 as YYNGEE. V gave up 3 bases and J gave up 0 bases, with 7 bases separating them. CDR3 sequence: CASSAQGSGANVLTF. In nucleotides, the CDR3 is TGTGCCAGCAGCGCCCAGGGCTCTGGGGCCAACGTCCTGACTTTC. Full variable domain (missing parts from reference TRBV9 and TRBJ2-6): DSGVTQTPKHLITATGQRVTLRCSPRSGDLSVYWYQQSLDQGLQFLIQYYNGEERAKGNILERFSAQQFPDLHSELNLSSLELGDSALYFCASSAQGSGANVLTFGAGSRLTVL.

The chain links TRBV6-2 or TRBV6-3 to TRBJ1-5; no reliable D call. CDR3 size: 13 residues. V was clipped by 5 bases and J by 7 bases, with 12 bases between them. The V gene's germline CDR1 is MNHEY and CDR2 SVGEGT. The CDR3 region is CASSSPPGQPQHF. Here the CDR3 DNA reads TGTGCCAGCAGTAGCCCCCCGGGGCAGCCCCAGCATTTT.